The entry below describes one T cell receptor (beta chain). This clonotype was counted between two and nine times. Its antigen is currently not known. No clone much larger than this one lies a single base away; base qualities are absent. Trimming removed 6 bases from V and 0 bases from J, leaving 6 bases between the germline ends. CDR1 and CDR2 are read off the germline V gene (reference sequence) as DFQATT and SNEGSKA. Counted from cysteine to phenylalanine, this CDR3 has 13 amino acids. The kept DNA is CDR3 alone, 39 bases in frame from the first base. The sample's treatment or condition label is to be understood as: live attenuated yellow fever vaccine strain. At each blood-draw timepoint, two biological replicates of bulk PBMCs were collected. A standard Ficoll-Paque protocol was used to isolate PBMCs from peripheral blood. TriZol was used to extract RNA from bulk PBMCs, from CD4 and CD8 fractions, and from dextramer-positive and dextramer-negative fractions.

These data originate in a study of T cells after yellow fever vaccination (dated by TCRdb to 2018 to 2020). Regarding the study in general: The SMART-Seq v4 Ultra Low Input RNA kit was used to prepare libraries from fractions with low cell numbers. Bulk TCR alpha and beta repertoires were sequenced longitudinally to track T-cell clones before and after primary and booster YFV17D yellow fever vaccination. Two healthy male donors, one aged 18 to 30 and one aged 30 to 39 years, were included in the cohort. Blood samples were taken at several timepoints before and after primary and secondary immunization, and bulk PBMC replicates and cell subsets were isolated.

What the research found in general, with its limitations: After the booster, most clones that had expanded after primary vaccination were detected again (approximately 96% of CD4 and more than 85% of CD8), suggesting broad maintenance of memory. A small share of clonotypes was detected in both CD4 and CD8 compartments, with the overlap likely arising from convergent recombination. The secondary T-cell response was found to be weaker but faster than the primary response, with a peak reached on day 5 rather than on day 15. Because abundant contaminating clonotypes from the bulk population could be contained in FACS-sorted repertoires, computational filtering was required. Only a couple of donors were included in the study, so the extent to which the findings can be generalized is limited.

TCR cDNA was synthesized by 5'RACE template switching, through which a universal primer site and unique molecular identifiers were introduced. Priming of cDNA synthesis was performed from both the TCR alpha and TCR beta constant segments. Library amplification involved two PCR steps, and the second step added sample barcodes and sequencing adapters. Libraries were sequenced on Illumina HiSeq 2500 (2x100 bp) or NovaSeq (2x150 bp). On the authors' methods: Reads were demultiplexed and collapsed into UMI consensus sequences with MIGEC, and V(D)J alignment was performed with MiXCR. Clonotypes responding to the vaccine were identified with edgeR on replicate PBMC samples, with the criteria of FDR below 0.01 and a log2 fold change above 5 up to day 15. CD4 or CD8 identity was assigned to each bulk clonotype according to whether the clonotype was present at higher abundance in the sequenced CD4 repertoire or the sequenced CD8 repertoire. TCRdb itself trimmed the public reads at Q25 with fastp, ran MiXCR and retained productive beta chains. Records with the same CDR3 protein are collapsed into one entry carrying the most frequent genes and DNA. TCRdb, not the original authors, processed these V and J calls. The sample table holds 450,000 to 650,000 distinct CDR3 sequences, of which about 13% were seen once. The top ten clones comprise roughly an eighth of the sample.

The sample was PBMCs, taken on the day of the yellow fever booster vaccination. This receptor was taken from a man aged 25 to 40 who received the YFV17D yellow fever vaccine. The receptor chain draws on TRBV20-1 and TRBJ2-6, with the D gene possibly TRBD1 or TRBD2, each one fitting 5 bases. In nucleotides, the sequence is TGCAGTGCGGGGGTCTCTGGGGCCAACGTCCTGACTTTC. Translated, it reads CSAGVSGANVLTF.